This T cell receptor (beta chain) was obtained from a study of blood T cell repertoires in COVID-19. The CDR3 is 15 amino acids. Germline V gene lookup returns CDR1 MDHEN and CDR2 SYDVKM. The V end lost 6 bases, the J end lost 3 bases, and 17 bases lay between the germline ends. Data came from immunoSEQ multiplex PCR; TCRdb stores just in-frame clones and leaves some out. The repertoire consists of 260,000 or so clones, with about 91% occurring once and the leading ten covering about 1.2%. Participant ages covered roughly 18 to 89 years across about 25 US areas. The receptor was isolated from a woman aged 40 to 49 with acute COVID-19. The chain combines TRBV28 with TRBJ1-2; no reliable D call. The specimen was PBMCs or T cells enriched from blood (not recorded which). In DNA, the CDR3 is TGTGCCAGCAGCCACCCGGCCGGGGTTGACTATGGCTACACCTTC. Protein: CASSHPAGVDYGYTF.